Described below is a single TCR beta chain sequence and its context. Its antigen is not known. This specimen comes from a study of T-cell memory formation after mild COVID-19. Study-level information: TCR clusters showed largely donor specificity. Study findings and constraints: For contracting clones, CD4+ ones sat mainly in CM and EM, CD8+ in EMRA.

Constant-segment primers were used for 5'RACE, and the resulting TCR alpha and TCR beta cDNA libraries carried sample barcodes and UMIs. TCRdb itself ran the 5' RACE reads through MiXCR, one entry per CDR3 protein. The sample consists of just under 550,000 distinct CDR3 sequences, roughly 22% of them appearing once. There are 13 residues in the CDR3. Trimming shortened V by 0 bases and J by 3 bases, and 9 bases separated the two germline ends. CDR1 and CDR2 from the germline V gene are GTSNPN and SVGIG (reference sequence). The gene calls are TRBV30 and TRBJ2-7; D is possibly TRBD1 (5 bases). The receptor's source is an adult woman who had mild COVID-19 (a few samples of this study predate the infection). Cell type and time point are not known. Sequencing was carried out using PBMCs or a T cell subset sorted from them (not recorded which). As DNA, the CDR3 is TGTGCCTGGAGTGTATCAGGGATCTACGAGCAGTACTTC. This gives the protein CAWSVSGIYEQYF. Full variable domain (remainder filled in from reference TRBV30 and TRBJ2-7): SQTIHQWPATLVQPVGSPLSLECTVEGTSNPNLYWYRQAAGRGLQLLFYSVGIGQISSEVPQNLSASRPQDRQFILSSKKLLLSDSGFYLCAWSVSGIYEQYFGPGTRLTVT.